Detailed here is one T cell receptor beta chain. Profiling relied on immunoSEQ multiplex PCR, and the TCRdb table lists in-frame clones only, not all of them. The sample shows about 24,000 clones, 88% of them seen only once. The data stem from a study of T cell changes during pregnancy in multiple sclerosis. Germline loops: CDR1 SGHNT, CDR2 YENEEA. The V end was cut by 5 bases, the J end by 7 bases, with 14 bases between. The CDR3 totals 13 residues. The rearrangement joins TRBV11-3 to TRBJ2-5; maybe TRBD1 (7 bases). This TCR was sampled from a female donor in good health, enrolled as a control in a pregnancy study. The sample was CD4+ T cells from peripheral blood mononuclear cells, taken in the first trimester of pregnancy. In DNA form, the CDR3 reads TGTGCCAGCAGCCTCGGACAGGAGGGGACCCAGTACTTC. Residues: CASSLGQEGTQYF.